This entry lists 30 T cell receptor beta chains sequenced from one sample in a study of long-term antiretroviral therapy in people with HIV. The libraries were made with immunoSEQ v3.0 at survey level. TCRdb keeps only in-frame clones here, not all; method: immunoSEQ multiplex PCR. The sample lists approximately 23,000 clones; 85% to 90% were seen once. The material sequenced was unsorted PBMCs, taken around 2.6 years after starting antiretroviral therapy. These receptors were taken from a man aged 40-55 years with HIV.

V is TRBV29-1 and J is TRBJ1-2, with D hard to call. Germline lookup yields CDR1 SQVTM and CDR2 ANQGSEA. V dropped 2 bases and J dropped 2 bases, with 21 bases sitting between them. This CDR3 has 17 amino acids. The DNA of the CDR3 is TGCAGCGTTGAAACCGGACGGAGGGAGGTGGTAAACTATGGCTACACCTTC. It specifies CSVETGRREVVNYGYTF.

The chain carries TRBV28 and TRBJ2-5; D uncertain. V was shortened by 3 bases and J by 5 bases, with 4 bases between the two germline ends. The CDR3 contains 11 residues. CDR1 and CDR2 (germline): MDHEN, SYDVKM. The CDR3 loop reads CASSFRETQYF. CDR3 DNA: TGTGCCAGCAGTTTCCGGGAGACCCAGTACTTC. Supplemented by reference TRBV28 and TRBJ2-5, the full variable domain reads DVKVTQSSRYLVKRTGEKVFLECVQDMDHENMFWYRQDPGLGLRLIYFSYDVKMKEKGDIPEGYSVSREKKERFSLILESASTNQTSMYLCASSFRETQYFGPGTRLLVL.

The chain carries TRBV11-2 and TRBJ1-2; D is uncertain. The germline CDR1 and CDR2 sequences are SGHAT and FQNNGV. V gave up 6 bases and J gave up 10 bases, with 24 bases separating them. This CDR3 comprises 15 residues. CDR3 DNA: TGTGCCAGCAGATCTATGTCCCAGGAGTTGGGGTACTACACCTTC. Translating it yields CASRSMSQELGYYTF. The variable domain in full, with the rest retrieved from reference TRBV11-2 and TRBJ1-2, is EAGVAQSPRYKIIEKRQSVAFWCNPISGHATLYWYQQILGQGPKLLIQFQNNGVVDDSQLPKDRFSAERLKGVDSTLKIQPAKLEDSAVYLCASRSMSQELGYYTFGSGTRLTVV.

The chain joins TRBV6-1 to TRBJ1-4; TRBD1 aligns across 9 bases. In germline, CDR1 is MNHNS, CDR2 SASEGT. The J segment lost 14 bases and the V segment lost 3 bases, leaving 13 bases of the junction unmatched. CDR3 length: 15 residues. CDR3 protein: CASSDSGTGLRGLFF. The CDR3 DNA sequence: TGTGCCAGCAGTGATTCCGGGACAGGGCTACGGGGGCTGTTTTTT.

The chain uses TRBV2 and TRBJ2-5, with 8 bases lining up with TRBD1. This CDR3 region has 14 residues. CDR1 is SNHLY, CDR2 FYNNEI, per germline. The V segment lost 7 bases and the J segment 0 bases; nucleotides outside the gene matches: 4. The CDR3 is CASNRDRNQETQYF. CDR3 DNA: TGTGCCAGCAACCGGGACAGGAACCAAGAGACCCAGTACTTC.

The J gene is TRBJ2-7, the V gene TRBV7-9; tentative D call: TRBD2 (7 bases). The CDR3 has 15 amino acids. In germline, CDR1 is SEHNR, CDR2 FQNEAQ (reference sequence). Trimming left V 4 bases short and J 4 bases short, with 17 bases between. CDR3: CASSSGGGSRYEQYF. CDR3 coding DNA: TGTGCCAGCAGCTCCGGGGGCGGGAGCCGGTACGAGCAGTACTTC.

This chain connects TRBV19 to TRBJ1-5; D not resolved. V was clipped by 5 bases and J by 3 bases, with 8 bases between them. In germline, CDR1 is LNHDA, CDR2 SQIVND (reference sequence). CDR3 size: 13 residues. The CDR3 is CASSFGFNQPQHF. In DNA, the CDR3 is TGTGCCAGTAGTTTTGGGTTCAATCAGCCCCAGCATTTT.

CDR3 in DNA: TGTGCCAGCAGAGGACAGGGCTCGGGCACTGAAGCTTTCTTT. Translated: CASRGQGSGTEAFF. This sequence joins TRBV27 and TRBJ1-1; 8 positions match TRBD1. Germline CDR1 and CDR2: MNHEY and SMNVEV (reference sequence). The V and J ends lost 6 bases and 4 bases, in that order; junction bases with no gene match: 7. CDR3 size: 14 residues.

This clone was observed a single time. The chain couples TRBV28 to TRBJ2-7, with unresolved D. Germline V CDR1 and CDR2: MDHEN, SYDVKM. V was trimmed by 3 bases and J by 6 bases, leaving 15 bases between them. The CDR3 extends over 14 amino acids. The DNA for the CDR3 is TGTGCCAGCAGTTTGAGCCCTTCGAGGTGCGAGCAGTACTTC. Translation gives CASSLSPSRCEQYF.

This clone was counted once. This chain uses TRBV6-4 with TRBJ2-7; the match to TRBD1 covers 8 bases. Looked up from germline, CDR1 is MRHNA and CDR2 is SNTAGT. The CDR3 consists of 14 residues. Unmatched junction bases numbered 3, after V lost 3 bases and J lost 2 bases. The CDR3 nucleotides read TGTGCCAGCAGTGAGTCACAGGGGGCCTACGAGCAGTACTTC. It codes for CASSESQGAYEQYF.

The rearrangement joins TRBV29-1 to TRBJ1-2; the D gene is possibly TRBD1 (5 bases). Germline V CDR1 and CDR2: SQVTM, ANQGSEA. The CDR3 is made up of 11 amino acids. Trimming stripped 6 bases from V and 5 bases from J, with 10 bases between. CDR3: CSVTGDYGYTF. CDR3 nucleotide sequence: TGCAGCGTCACGGGGGATTATGGCTACACCTTC.

The chain has TRBV29-1 and TRBJ2-7, with 7 bases aligning to TRBD1. The CDR3 is made up of 11 amino acids. Germline lookup yields CDR1 SQVTM and CDR2 ANQGSEA. J was trimmed by 2 bases and V by 6 bases; bases with no gene match: 1. The CDR3 sequence is CSVGTAYEQYF. For the CDR3, the DNA is TGCAGCGTGGGGACAGCCTACGAGCAGTACTTC.

This chain joins TRBV5-6 and TRBJ2-1, with 7 bases identical to TRBD1. V lost 7 bases to trimming and J lost 6 bases; unmatched junction nucleotides: 4. Germline V gene lookup returns CDR1 SGHDT and CDR2 YYEEEE. This CDR3 spans 12 amino acids. The CDR3: CASDRASNEQFF. In nucleotides, the CDR3 is TGTGCCAGCGACAGGGCCAGCAATGAGCAGTTCTTC. Complete variable domain (other parts from reference TRBV5-6 and TRBJ2-1): DAGVTQSPTHLIKTRGQQVTLRCSPKSGHDTVSWYQQALGQGPQFIFQYYEEEERQRGNFPDRFSGHQFPNYSSELNVNALLLGDSALYLCASDRASNEQFFGPGTRLTVL.

This chain joins TRBV10-2 and TRBJ1-5; D possibly corresponds to TRBD1 (5 bases). CDR3 size: 14 residues. Deletions cut 2 bases from V and 3 bases from J, with 8 bases between. Germline lookup yields CDR1 WSHSY and CDR2 SAAADI. CDR3 loop: CASSEGGTNQPQHF. CDR3 DNA: TGCGCCAGCAGTGAGGGGGGGACCAATCAGCCCCAGCATTTT.

The rearrangement links TRBV28 to TRBJ1-1; TRBD1 might be the D (6 bases). V was clipped by 6 bases and J by 0 bases, with 14 bases between them. The CDR3 is made up of 15 amino acids. The germline V gene has CDR1 MDHEN and CDR2 SYDVKM. The CDR3 bases are TGTGCCAGCAGAACGACAGGATTGATGAACACTGAAGCTTTCTTT. It yields the protein CASRTTGLMNTEAFF.

This chain links TRBV7-9 with TRBJ2-5; D is unclear. Germline values: CDR1 SEHNR, CDR2 FQNEAQ (reference sequence). This CDR3 is built from 15 residues. V was trimmed by 5 bases and J by 5 bases, leaving 18 bases between them. The CDR3, as DNA: TGTGCCAGCAGCGCCCGGACGGGTGAGACCGAGACCCAGTACTTC. Translated: CASSARTGETETQYF.

This chain joins TRBV5-4 and TRBJ2-5; 13 nucleotides match TRBD2. This CDR3 comprises 16 residues. Germline V lookup: CDR1 SGHNT, CDR2 YYREEE (reference sequence). Trimming at V came to 3 bases and at J to 1 base, leaving 3 bases not matched to a gene. CDR3 sequence reads: CASSSGLAGIQETQYF. CDR3 DNA: TGTGCCAGCAGCTCGGGACTAGCGGGGATCCAAGAGACCCAGTACTTC.

The chain joins TRBV4-1 to TRBJ2-7; 8 nucleotides agree with TRBD2. Germline V lookup: CDR1 MGHRA, CDR2 YSYEKL. The CDR3 runs to 18 residues. J was trimmed by 2 bases and V by 6 bases; bases with no gene match: 18. The CDR3 sequence is CASSPGPSGSFKAYEQYF. In DNA form, the CDR3 reads TGCGCCAGCAGTCCAGGCCCTAGCGGGTCGTTCAAAGCCTACGAGCAGTACTTC.

The V gene is TRBV6-5, the J gene TRBJ1-4; D remains unclear. This CDR3 comprises 13 residues. The germline CDR1 and CDR2 sequences are MNHEY and SVGAGI. Trimming removed 6 bases at V and 8 bases at J, with 13 bases between. The CDR3 here is CASSPDLTEKLFF. CDR3 DNA: TGTGCCAGCAGCCCCGACCTAACGGAAAAACTGTTTTTT.

The chain joins TRBV19 to TRBJ1-1; TRBD1 aligns across 8 bases. CDR1 and CDR2 (germline): LNHDA, SQIVND (reference sequence). The V and J ends lost 1 base and 6 bases, in that order; junction bases with no gene match: 13. The CDR3 loop spans 17 amino acids. The DNA of the CDR3 is TGTGCCAGTAGTATAGGCCCCGCGACAGGGGATAGGGCTGAAGCTTTCTTT. Translated, it gives CASSIGPATGDRAEAFF.

The gene calls are TRBV30 and TRBJ1-6; 7 bases are a match to TRBD1. CDR1 GTSNPN and CDR2 SVGIG come from the germline V gene (reference sequence). The CDR3 totals 13 residues. The J segment lost 4 bases and the V segment lost 3 bases, leaving 0 bases of the junction unmatched. CDR3 sequence (DNA): TGTGCCTGGAGGGGACAGTATAATTCACCCCTCCACTTT. Translating gives CAWRGQYNSPLHF.

The chain uses TRBV5-1 and TRBJ2-7; 10 bases are shared with TRBD1. V shed 4 bases and J 1 base; nucleotides not matched to a gene: 2. The CDR3 is 14 residues long. Germline loops: CDR1 SGHRS, CDR2 YFSETQ. The CDR3 loop is CASSTGQGSYEQYF. CDR3 DNA sequence: TGCGCCAGCAGCACGGGACAGGGGTCCTACGAGCAGTACTTC.

The chain employs TRBV28 and TRBJ1-6; unclear D gene. V lost 6 bases, J lost 7 bases, and 7 bases lay in between. The CDR3 loop spans 12 amino acids. Germline assignment: CDR1 MDHEN and CDR2 SYDVKM. The CDR3 nucleotides read TGTGCCAGCAGCCCCCCCAATTCACCCCTCCACTTT. It yields the protein CASSPPNSPLHF.

V is TRBV2 and J is TRBJ1-1; D is uncertain. Germline V gene data show CDR1 as SNHLY and CDR2 as FYNNEI. The germline V and J ends were trimmed by 8 bases and 5 bases, with 9 bases remaining between them. This CDR3 is 11 amino acids long. This CDR3 reads CASPGETEAFF. In DNA, the CDR3 is TGTGCCAGCCCCGGGGAGACTGAAGCTTTCTTT.

This clone was detected only a few times. The chain combines TRBV5-1 with TRBJ1-1, with D hard to call. The CDR3 totals 14 residues. With 3 bases removed from V and 0 bases from J, the gap between germline ends came to 9 bases. CDR1 SGHRS and CDR2 YFSETQ come from the germline V gene. Here the CDR3 DNA reads TGCGCCAGCAGCTCCAATAACATGAACACTGAAGCTTTCTTT. Its protein is CASSSNNMNTEAFF.

The rearrangement links TRBV7-9 to TRBJ2-6; D gene unclear. The CDR3 contains 13 residues. Germline CDR1 and CDR2: SEHNR and FQNEAQ (reference sequence). The ends were cut back, 7 bases at V and 1 base at J, with 5 bases in the middle. CDR3 DNA: TGTGCCAGCATCCTGTCTGGGGCCAACGTCCTGACTTTC. This sequence encodes CASILSGANVLTF. The entire variable domain, with the rest obtained from reference TRBV7-9 and TRBJ2-6, is as follows: DTGVSQNPRHKITKRGQNVTFRCDPISEHNRLYWYRQTLGQGPEFLTYFQNEAQLEKSRLLSDRFSAERPKGSFSTLEIQRTEQGDSAMYLCASILSGANVLTFGAGSRLTVL.

This chain links TRBV7-2 with TRBJ1-4; D gene unclear. Trimming shortened V by 1 base and J by 10 bases, and 10 bases separated the two germline ends. Germline values: CDR1 SGHTA, CDR2 FQGNSA. The CDR3 spans 13 residues. The CDR3 DNA reads as TGTGCCAGCAGCTTAGAGGCCAGGCGAAAACTGTTTTTT. It specifies CASSLEARRKLFF.

The V gene is TRBV6-6, the J gene TRBJ2-7; 8 nucleotides agree with TRBD1. V gave up 6 bases and J gave up 2 bases; unmatched junction bases: 6. This CDR3 is built from 14 residues. Germline lookup yields CDR1 MNHNY and CDR2 SVGAGI (reference sequence). This CDR3 reads CASRDRAFPYEQYF. The CDR3 DNA follows: TGTGCCAGCAGGGACAGGGCCTTCCCCTACGAGCAGTACTTC.

The chain links TRBV4-2 to TRBJ2-3; D possibly corresponds to TRBD2 (5 bases). The CDR3 is 18 residues long. Germline-derived CDR1 and CDR2 are LGHNA and YNFKEQ. Trimming pared 1 base from V and 2 bases from J, leaving 19 bases between. The CDR3: CASSQVSSGFSLTDTQYF. The CDR3 region has the DNA TGTGCCAGCAGCCAAGTTTCTTCGGGGTTTTCTCTCACAGATACGCAGTATTTT.

The genes are TRBV6-5 and TRBJ1-3; TRBD1 is a possible D gene (5 bases). The CDR3 has 16 residues. Deletions cut 1 base from V and 0 bases from J, with 10 bases between. Germline V lookup: CDR1 MNHEY, CDR2 SVGAGI. DNA for the CDR3: TGTGCCAGCAGTTACTTGGGACCGAGCTCTGGAAACACCATATATTTT. This encodes CASSYLGPSSGNTIYF.